The 13 T cell receptor beta chains reported below all come from one sample, sequenced in a study of metastatic and nonmetastatic thyroid tumors. TCRdb re-processed the PCR reads through MiXCR. The sample contains roughly 15,000 clones, roughly 25% of which appear only once. Thyroid surgery took place with no prior treatment in any patient. The sample taken for sequencing was tumor tissue. These TCRs come from a female donor with papillary thyroid cancer or a benign thyroid nodule (not recorded which). Some clones in this sample may be carry-over from other donors' samples.

The sample holds many counts of this clone. The V gene is TRBV10-3, the J gene TRBJ1-5; D remains unclear. Trimming took 5 bases from V and 9 from J, leaving 14 bases between them. Germline CDR1 ENHRY, CDR2 SYGVKD. The CDR3 sequence is 13 residues long. CDR3 protein: CAISPGDYGPQHF. The CDR3 bases are TGTGCCATCAGTCCGGGTGATTATGGGCCCCAGCATTTT.

This clone is medium-sized in the sample. The chain joins TRBV3-2 to TRBJ2-1; the D call TRBD1 from the table was never checked on the DNA. TRBV3-2 is reported as a pseudogene. The CDR3 runs 17 residues. The CDR3 sequence: CASSQAGGVSLYNEQFF. The CDR3 region has the DNA TGTGCCAGCAGCCAAGCGGGCGGCGTATCCTTATACAATGAGCAGTTCTTC.

This rearrangement joins TRBV6-6 to TRBJ2-7; no firm D call. Looked up from germline, CDR1 is MNHNY and CDR2 is SVGAGI (reference sequence). The CDR3 has 17 amino acids. V lost 1 base, J lost 3 bases, and 19 bases lay in between. The CDR3 loop reads CASSYYGPRDASYEQYF. CDR3 DNA sequence: TGTGCCAGCAGTTACTACGGTCCCCGCGACGCGAGCTACGAGCAGTACTTC.

Details on this clone: Possible read error: a much larger clone is one base away. The chain is built from TRBV11-1 and TRBJ2-5, with a possible D match to TRBD2 (6 bases). CDR3 length equals 19 residues. Germline V gene lookup returns CDR1 SGHAT and CDR2 FQDESV (reference sequence). CDR3 protein: CASSLAGGWGTGRGETKYF. For the CDR3, the DNA is TGTGCCAGCAGCTTAGCTGGGGGATGGGGGACTGGCCGCGGAGAGACCAAGTACTTC.

By sample fraction, this clone is medium-sized. The V call is TRBV2, the J call TRBJ1-2, with TRBD1 matching over 7 bases. CDR3 length equals 15 residues. CDR1 and CDR2 from the germline V gene are SNHLY and FYNNEI. J was trimmed by 7 bases and V by 6 bases; bases with no gene match: 14. DNA for the CDR3: TGTGCCAGCAGCCGAGGGCAGGGGGTTACAGGTGGCTACACCTTC. Translation: CASSRGQGVTGGYTF.

This clone occurred a few times. This chain connects TRBV27 to TRBJ2-2, with unresolved D. This CDR3 region has 12 residues. The germline V gene has CDR1 MNHEY and CDR2 SMNVEV (reference sequence). Trimming took off 8 bases at V and 5 bases at J, with 9 bases between the two ends. CDR3 coding DNA: TGTGCCAGCGGATACTGGACCGGGGAGCTGTTTTTT. This sequence encodes CASGYWTGELFF.

Here the CDR3 reads CASRDSGMHEQFF. The CDR3 DNA sequence: TGTGCCAGCAGGGATAGCGGGATGCATGAGCAGTTCTTC. The V and J genes are TRBV11-2 and TRBJ2-1; 8 bases align to TRBD2. This CDR3 is 13 amino acids long. V lost 6 bases, J lost 8 bases, and 6 bases stayed unmatched. CDR1 is SGHAT, CDR2 FQNNGV, per germline.

This clone has more than one count but fewer than ten. The chain joins TRBV24-1 to TRBJ1-1; no firm D call. Trimming cost V 6 bases and J 0 bases, with 25 bases left between them. This CDR3 spans 19 amino acids. Germline values: CDR1 KGHDR, CDR2 SFDVKD. The CDR3: CATSYPPKGTRRMNTEAFF. CDR3 nucleotide sequence: TGTGCCACCAGTTATCCCCCTAAGGGTACGAGGAGGATGAACACTGAAGCTTTCTTT.

This chain connects TRBV7-2 to TRBJ2-7, with TRBD2 identical over 7 bases. V shed 5 bases and J 2 bases; nucleotides not matched to a gene: 3. The CDR3 runs to 13 residues. The germline V gene encodes CDR1 SGHTA and CDR2 FQGNSA. The CDR3 loop is CASSMGGAYEQYF. The CDR3 DNA is TGTGCCAGCAGCATGGGGGGGGCCTACGAGCAGTACTTC.

In this sample, this clone is medium-sized. The chain is built from TRBV11-1 and TRBJ2-7, with 8 bases aligning to TRBD1. Trimming at V came to 4 bases and at J to 6 bases, leaving 8 bases not matched to a gene. Germline V CDR1 and CDR2: SGHAT, FQDESV (reference sequence). The CDR3 loop spans 14 amino acids. CDR3 in amino acids: CASSSDRGPAEQYF. The CDR3 DNA follows: TGTGCCAGCAGCTCCGACAGGGGCCCGGCCGAGCAGTACTTC.

This clone is classed as medium-sized. This rearrangement joins TRBV10-1 to TRBJ2-2, with TRBD1 identical over 9 bases. CDR1 and CDR2 (germline): WNHNN, SYGVQD (reference sequence). The CDR3 loop spans 14 amino acids. V shed 4 bases and J 7 bases; nucleotides not matched to a gene: 4. The CDR3 sequence: CASSGDRVDGELFF. The DNA for the CDR3 is TGCGCCAGCAGTGGGGACAGGGTCGACGGGGAGCTGTTTTTT.

This clone was observed many times. This sequence joins TRBV7-9 and TRBJ2-7, with 9 bases aligning to TRBD2. Trimming removed 2 bases from V and 2 bases from J; junction bases left unmatched: 4. This CDR3 is 15 amino acids long. Germline CDR1 is SEHNR and CDR2 is FQNEAQ (reference sequence). The CDR3 bases are TGTGCCAGCAGCTTATTAGCGGGAGTCCCCTACGAGCAGTACTTC. Translated, it gives CASSLLAGVPYEQYF.

Judged by abundance, this clone is medium-sized (0.01 to 0.1%). The CDR3 DNA is TGTGCCAGCAGTCCCGGTGGACATGACTACGAGCAGTACTTC. Its protein is CASSPGGHDYEQYF. The chain links TRBV12-3 or TRBV12-4 to TRBJ2-7; TRBD1 might be the D (5 bases). This CDR3 spans 14 amino acids. Trimming shortened V by 5 bases and J by 3 bases, and 14 bases separated the two germline ends.